This TCR beta chain comes out of a study of identical twins (dated by TCRdb to about 2016). Looking at the study overall: To test whether fetal clonotypes persist, this study deep-sequenced TCR alpha and beta repertoires from monozygotic twins, from unrelated adults of various ages, and from cord blood. Replicate twin experiments were performed at different times using different library preparation protocols to rule out contamination. Overall study results and their limits: In beta out-of-frame sequences, excess twin sharing was weaker, because having fewer shared sequences lowered the signal-to-noise ratio. Because the same donors could not be followed over many years, the conclusions relied on cross-sectional statistical analysis. Invariant T cells such as MAIT and iNKT could partly confound zero-insertion analyses, though diverse VJ usage argued against this for most clonotypes. Compared with coincidental sharing between unrelated individuals, out-of-frame TCR alpha sequences shared between twins had an excess of sequences with low generation probability. Abundant cord blood beta clonotypes had fewer insertions, young adult naive repertoires showed a similar but weaker trend, and memory repertoires showed no such trend. In monozygotic twins, recombination models systematically underestimated out-of-frame TCR alpha sharing, but the models matched the sharing seen between unrelated individuals.

The library was prepared using 5' RACE. Sequencing relied on an Illumina HiSeq 2000. Template switching added a universal primer binding site, and the final cDNA carried a unique molecular identifier that allowed TCR cDNA molecules to be counted accurately. First-strand cDNA for TCR alpha and beta chains was synthesized from specific primers in the conserved constant-segment region. Each cDNA library was double barcoded, with a SMART-Mk sample barcode plus Illumina barcodes, to control for contamination. Two successive PCR steps introduced TruSeq adapter sequences along with Illumina sample barcodes. The TCR alpha and beta cDNA libraries were sequenced on the Illumina HiSeq platform using custom primers. Per the authors' processing: Raw reads were processed with MiGEC to extract unique molecular identifiers, and MiXCR was used to determine CDR3 positions. For each individual, recombination models were inferred using an EM algorithm with the repgenHMM and IGoR tools. Shared clonotypes were analyzed with the tcR package in R, and sharing was normalized by the product of cloneset sizes. Out-of-frame nonproductive sequences were analyzed to study raw recombination free of thymic and clonal selection effects. TCRdb reran the public reads through fastp at Q25 and MiXCR, keeping productive beta chains. Rows are combined by CDR3 protein, so each entry shows the most common genes and DNA. For this entry, the V and J calls and clone size follow TCRdb and not the study's own pipeline. The sample contains approximately 350,000 distinct CDR3 sequences, approximately 13% of them found a single time. The ten largest account for approximately 7.6% of the sample.

Every donor in the study was a healthy Caucasian. Three pairs of female monozygotic twins, all aged about 18 to 29 years, made up the twin cohort. Positive isolation kits from Invitrogen were used to isolate the CD4+ and CD8+ T cell populations. This clonotype came up a few times. Its antigen is currently not known. No base-level quality is on record; no much larger clone is a single base apart. The same sample was also used in a study of yellow fever vaccine responses in identical twins. The second study also describes: According to the authors, in identical twins the way T cells responded to vaccination appeared partly convergent and partly personalized. The study precisely tracked vaccine-responding T cell clones in identical twins.

The TCR originated in a woman aged 18 to 35 in good health. The sequenced sample was CD8+ T cells sorted from blood.

This receptor carries the CDR3 CASSSYRDSAYGYTF. In nucleotide form, the sequence is TGTGCCAGCAGCTCGTACAGGGATTCGGCCTATGGCTACACCTTC. The chain was built from TRBV7-9 and TRBJ1-2, with a tentative D gene TRBD1 over 6 matching bases. Between the V and J ends, shortened by 4 bases and 4 bases respectively, the junction contains 16 bases. The germline V gene (reference sequence) supplies CDR1 SEHNR and CDR2 FQNEAQ. The CDR3, cysteine through phenylalanine, is 15 amino acids long. Only the CDR3 part of the read is kept: 45 bases, read in frame from the first base.